This T cell receptor beta chain emerged from a study of blood T cell repertoires in COVID-19. Study information: In each case, the material was cDNA or gDNA derived from T cells, B-cell-depleted T cells, or PBMCs.

The CDR3 covers 15 residues. V gave up 4 bases and J gave up 2 bases, with 12 bases separating them. The V gene's germline CDR1 is SGHTA and CDR2 FQGNSA. Assay: immunoSEQ multiplex PCR; the TCRdb copy retains only in-frame clones and omits some. The data contain over 120,000 clones, over 65% of them seen just once; the ten biggest clones take up around 5.5%. The chain is built from TRBV7-2 and TRBJ1-5; no definite D call. The receptor comes from a woman aged 45-60 years who had recovered from COVID-19. The sample was PBMCs or T cells enriched from blood (not recorded which). As DNA, the CDR3 is TGTGCCAGCAGCTGGGAGATTTCGCGCAATCAGCCCCAGCATTTT. Amino acid sequence: CASSWEISRNQPQHF. Supplemented by reference TRBV7-2 and TRBJ1-5, the full variable domain reads GAGVSQSPSNKVTEKGKDVELRCDPISGHTALYWYRQSLGQGLEFLIYFQGNSAPDKSGLPSDRFSAERTGGSVSTLTIQRTQQEDSAVYLCASSWEISRNQPQHFGDGTRLSIL.